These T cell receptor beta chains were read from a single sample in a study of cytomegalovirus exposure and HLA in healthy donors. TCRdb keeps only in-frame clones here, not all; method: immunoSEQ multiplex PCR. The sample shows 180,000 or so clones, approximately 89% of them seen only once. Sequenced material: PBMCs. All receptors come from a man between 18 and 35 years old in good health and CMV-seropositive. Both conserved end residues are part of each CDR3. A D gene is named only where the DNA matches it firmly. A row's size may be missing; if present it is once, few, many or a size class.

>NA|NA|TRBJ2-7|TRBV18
CASSQGSSYEQYF
TGTGCCAGCTCTCAGGGGAGTTCCTACGAGCAGTACTTC
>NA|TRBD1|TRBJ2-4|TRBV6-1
CASKRTGVSGNIQYF
TGTGCCAGCAAAAGGACAGGCGTGAGTGGAAACATTCAGTACTTC
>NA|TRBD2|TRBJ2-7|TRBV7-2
CASSKTSGSGEQYF
TGTGCCAGCAGCAAAACTAGCGGGAGTGGCGAGCAGTACTTC
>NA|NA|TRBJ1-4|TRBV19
CASSTWVPDTTNEKLFF
TGTGCCAGTAGCACGTGGGTCCCGGACACAACTAATGAAAAACTGTTTTTT
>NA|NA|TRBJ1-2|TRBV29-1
CSVEDRGAGNSYGYTF
TGCAGCGTTGAAGATCGGGGGGCGGGGAATTCCTATGGCTACACCTTC
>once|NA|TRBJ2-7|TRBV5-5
CASSFVTVREQYF
TGTGCCAGCAGCTTTGTTACTGTCCGCGAGCAGTACTTC
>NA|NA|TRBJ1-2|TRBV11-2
CASSPLAGRGYGYTF
TGTGCCAGCAGCCCCCTCGCGGGGCGCGGCTATGGCTACACCTTC
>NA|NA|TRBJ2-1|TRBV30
CAWSGGGALGEQFF
TGTGCCTGGTCCGGCGGGGGCGCCTTGGGTGAGCAGTTCTTC
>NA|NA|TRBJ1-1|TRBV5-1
CASRLWGDTEAFF
TGCGCCAGCAGGCTTTGGGGGGACACTGAAGCTTTCTTT
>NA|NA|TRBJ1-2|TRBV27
CASSLGHTGQENGYTF
TGTGCCAGCAGTTTGGGTCATACAGGTCAGGAAAATGGCTACACCTTC
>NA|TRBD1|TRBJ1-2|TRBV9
CASSSQGADYGHTF
TGTGCCAGCAGCTCTCAGGGGGCGGACTATGGCCACACCTTC
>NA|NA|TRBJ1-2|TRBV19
CASSIDAGHYGYTF
TGTGCCAGTAGTATAGATGCGGGCCACTATGGCTACACCTTC
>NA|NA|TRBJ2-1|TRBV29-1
CSGGRLAHYNEQFF
TGCAGCGGGGGAAGGCTAGCTCACTACAATGAGCAGTTCTTC
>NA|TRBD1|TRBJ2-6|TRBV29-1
CSVEGTESYNVLTF
TGCAGCGTTGAGGGGACAGAATCCTACAACGTCCTGACTTTC
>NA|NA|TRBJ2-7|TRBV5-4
CASSSPQSGPYEQYF
TGTGCCAGCAGCTCCCCCCAGAGCGGACCCTACGAGCAGTACTTC
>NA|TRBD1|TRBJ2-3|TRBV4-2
CASSQEDVRTGSTDTQYF
TGTGCCAGCAGCCAAGAGGACGTCCGGACAGGGTCCACAGATACGCAGTATTTT
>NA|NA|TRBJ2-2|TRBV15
CATSRSWGAGELFF
TGTGCCACCAGCAGATCCTGGGGGGCCGGGGAGCTGTTTTTT
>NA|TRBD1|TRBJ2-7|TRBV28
CASSSPGTGSYEQYF
TGTGCCAGCAGTTCCCCCGGGACAGGGTCCTACGAGCAGTACTTC
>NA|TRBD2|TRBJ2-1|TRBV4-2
CASSQLAGAREQFF
TGTGCCAGCAGCCAGCTAGCGGGAGCTCGGGAGCAGTTCTTC
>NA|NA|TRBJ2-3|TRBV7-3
CASSLEAGMDTQYF
TGTGCCAGCAGCTTAGAAGCAGGGATGGATACGCAGTATTTT
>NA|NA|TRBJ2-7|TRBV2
CARGGRETSYEQYF
TGTGCCCGAGGGGGGCGGGAGACCTCCTACGAGCAGTACTTC
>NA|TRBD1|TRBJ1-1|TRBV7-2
CASSYAQGASTEAFF
TGTGCCAGCAGTTACGCTCAGGGGGCGAGCACTGAAGCTTTCTTT
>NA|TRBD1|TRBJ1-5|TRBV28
CASSTTDRGFQPQHF
TGTGCCAGCAGTACAACTGACAGGGGATTCCAGCCCCAGCATTTT
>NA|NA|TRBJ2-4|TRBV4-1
CASSQGVARELAKNIQYF
TGCGCCAGCAGCCAAGGGGTAGCCAGGGAACTAGCCAAAAACATTCAGTACTTC